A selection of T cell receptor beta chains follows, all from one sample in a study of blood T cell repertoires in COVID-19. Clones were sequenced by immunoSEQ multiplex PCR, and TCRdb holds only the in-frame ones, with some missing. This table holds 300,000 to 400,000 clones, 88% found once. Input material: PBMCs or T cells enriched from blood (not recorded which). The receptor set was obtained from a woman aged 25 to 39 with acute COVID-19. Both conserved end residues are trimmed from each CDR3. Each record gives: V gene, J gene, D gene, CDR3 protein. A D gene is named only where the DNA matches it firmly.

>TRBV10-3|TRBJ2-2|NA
AISMRQGELF
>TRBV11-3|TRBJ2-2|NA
ASSLDGDSELF
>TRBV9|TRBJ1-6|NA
ASSYRDIDSPLH
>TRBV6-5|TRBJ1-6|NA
ASSWEGFNSPLH
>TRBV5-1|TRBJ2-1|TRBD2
ASSLEVGGLHNEQF
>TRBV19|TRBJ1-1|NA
ASSTIRGQGNTEAF
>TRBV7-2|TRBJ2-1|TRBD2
ASSLVYGGGARNEQF
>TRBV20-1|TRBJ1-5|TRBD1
SATDRVSNQPQH
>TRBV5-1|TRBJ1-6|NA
ASSPGGRKSSPLH
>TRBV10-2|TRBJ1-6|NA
ASSVSSGGSPLH
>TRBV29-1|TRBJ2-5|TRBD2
SVEGAASGFITQY
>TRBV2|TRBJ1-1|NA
ASSERSLNTEAF
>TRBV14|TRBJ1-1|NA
ASSLQGGTEAF
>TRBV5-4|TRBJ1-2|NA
ASSPEAARDYGYT
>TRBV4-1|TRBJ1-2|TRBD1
ASSQRGLITGGDNYGYT
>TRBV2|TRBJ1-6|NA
AIDIAQGNSPLH
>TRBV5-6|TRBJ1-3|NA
ASSSGHLSGNTIY
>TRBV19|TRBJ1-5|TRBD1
ASSPGTGGSNQPQH
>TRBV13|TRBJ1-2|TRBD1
ASSFGQGNYGYT
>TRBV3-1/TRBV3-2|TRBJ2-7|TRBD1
VSSQGQARIRTYEQY
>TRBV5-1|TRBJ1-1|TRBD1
ASSLRQGDMNTEAF
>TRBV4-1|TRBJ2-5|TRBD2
ASSRNPAGGEETQY
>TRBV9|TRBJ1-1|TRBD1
ASSVAGTGDTEAF
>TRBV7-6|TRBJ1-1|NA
ASSLQTDMNTEAF
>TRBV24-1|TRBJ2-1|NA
ATSDPGQGFNEQF
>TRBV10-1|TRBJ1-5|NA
ASSDQGQPQH
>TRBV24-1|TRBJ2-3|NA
ATSDFGWTQY
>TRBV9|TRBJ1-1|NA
ASSGGSEAF
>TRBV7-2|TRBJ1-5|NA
ASSPPAGANNQPQH